The 21 T cell receptor beta chains below were found in one sample sequenced in a study of blood T cell repertoires in COVID-19. The assay was immunoSEQ multiplex PCR, and TCRdb's table has in-frame clones only and misses some. The top ten hold around 23% of the sample, which has 45,000 to 55,000 clones, roughly 82% seen once. Sequencing input: peripheral blood. The source is an elderly woman with acute or convalescent COVID-19.

This clone has a handful of counts. The J gene is TRBJ2-7, the V gene TRBV6-5; D call uncertain. Trimming pared 6 bases from V and 3 bases from J, leaving 15 bases between. This CDR3 region has 14 residues. Germline CDR1 MNHEY, CDR2 SVGAGI. CDR3 DNA sequence: TGTGCCAGCAGGACGATGACACCCTTCTACGAGCAGTACTTC. Translated: CASRTMTPFYEQYF.

The chain has TRBV15 and TRBJ1-1; D unresolved. The V gene lost 0 bases and the J gene lost 7 bases, with 15 bases spanning the gap. This CDR3 is 15 amino acids long. Germline values: CDR1 LNHNV, CDR2 YYDKDF (reference sequence). As DNA, the CDR3 is TGTGCCACCAGCAGAGATACCGGGATCAATAATGAAGCTTTCTTT. This encodes CATSRDTGINNEAFF.

The CDR3 bases are TGTGCCAGCAGCTTTGAAAGGGCAGGGGCATTAAATTCACCCCTCCACTTT. Amino acid sequence: CASSFERAGALNSPLHF. The V gene is TRBV7-8, the J gene TRBJ1-6; possible D gene TRBD1, 6 bases. The CDR3 totals 17 residues. The germline V gene has CDR1 SGHVS and CDR2 FQNEAQ. The V gene lost 3 bases and the J gene lost 7 bases, with 19 bases spanning the gap.

This clone turned up a few times. This rearrangement joins TRBV6-5 to TRBJ1-5; maybe TRBD1 (5 bases). The CDR3 is 13 amino acids. Per germline, CDR1 MNHEY and CDR2 SVGAGI. The V end was cut by 7 bases, the J end by 5 bases, with 12 bases between. CDR3 amino acids: CASNPGRDQPQHF. CDR3 nucleotides: TGTGCCAGCAACCCGGGCAGGGATCAGCCCCAGCATTTT.

The chain links TRBV4-1 to TRBJ2-2; D not certain. This CDR3 contains 16 residues. The germline V gene has CDR1 MGHRA and CDR2 YSYEKL. The V gene lost 0 bases and the J gene lost 4 bases, with 12 bases spanning the gap. The CDR3 sequence: CASSQEVPQATGELFF. As DNA, the CDR3 is TGCGCCAGCAGCCAAGAAGTACCCCAGGCCACCGGGGAGCTGTTTTTT.

V and J are TRBV9 and TRBJ1-2, with D maybe TRBD1 (5 bases). The CDR3 spans 15 residues. Germline V gives CDR1 SGDLS, CDR2 YYNGEE. The V end lost 0 bases, the J end lost 7 bases, and 16 bases lay between the germline ends. Written as DNA, the CDR3 is TGTGCCAGCAGCGTAGGGAACCGTGGGGCAATTGGCTACACCTTC. It codes for CASSVGNRGAIGYTF. Together with reference TRBV9 and TRBJ1-2, the CDR3 gives the full variable domain: DSGVTQTPKHLITATGQRVTLRCSPRSGDLSVYWYQQSLDQGLQFLIQYYNGEERAKGNILERFSAQQFPDLHSELNLSSLELGDSALYFCASSVGNRGAIGYTFGSGTRLTVV.

The sample holds one count of this clone. The chain joins TRBV12-5 to TRBJ1-5, with a tentative D call TRBD1 (5 bases). The CDR3 sequence is 14 residues long. V gave up 3 bases and J gave up 7 bases, with 13 bases separating them. The germline CDR1 and CDR2 sequences are LGHNT and FRNRAP. CDR3 protein: CASGFGQGGQPQHF. Here the CDR3 DNA reads TGTGCTAGTGGTTTTGGGCAGGGAGGACAGCCCCAGCATTTT.

The chain links TRBV11-3 to TRBJ2-7; 10 nucleotides agree with TRBD1. The trim removed 1 base at V and 1 base at J, leaving 7 bases unmatched. The length of the CDR3 is 17 residues. Germline V CDR1 and CDR2: SGHNT, YENEEA. CDR3: CASSLGTGQGISYEQYF. The CDR3 bases are TGTGCCAGCAGCTTAGGAACGGGACAGGGGATATCCTACGAGCAGTACTTC.

This clone came up once. This chain joins TRBV6-6 and TRBJ1-2; 7 bases line up with TRBD1. The CDR3 runs 15 residues. Germline V gene data show CDR1 as MNHNY and CDR2 as SVGAGI (reference sequence). With V trimmed by 7 bases and J by 6 bases, 14 bases remained unmatched. The chain's CDR3 is CASNPGWGTANGYTF. CDR3 nucleotides: TGTGCCAGCAATCCAGGCTGGGGGACAGCGAATGGCTACACCTTC.

This clone occurred a few times. The rearrangement joins TRBV25-1 to TRBJ1-2, with TRBD1 as a possible D gene (6 bases). The germline V gene encodes CDR1 MGHDK and CDR2 SYGVNS. This CDR3 has 15 amino acids. Trimming shortened V by 6 bases and J by 6 bases, and 20 bases separated the two germline ends. The DNA of the CDR3 is TGTGCCAGCAGAGCCTCTGGGGGCCTAATGAATGGCTACACCTTC. It encodes CASRASGGLMNGYTF.

The chain joins TRBV10-3 to TRBJ2-1, with 8 bases that match TRBD2. The ends lost 4 bases at V and 6 bases at J; junction bases unmatched: 14. The CDR3 contains 17 residues. Germline V gene sequence: CDR1 ENHRY, CDR2 SYGVKD. The DNA of the CDR3 is TGTGCCATCAGTGGGGGGAAGCGGGAGATTTTGGGCAATGAGCAGTTCTTC. Amino acid sequence: CAISGGKREILGNEQFF.

V and J are TRBV3-1 (or the pseudogene TRBV3-2) and TRBJ1-4; tentative D call: TRBD1 (5 bases). CDR3 length: 15 residues. V was trimmed by 6 bases and J by 8 bases, leaving 19 bases between them. The germline V gene has CDR1 LGHDT and CDR2 YNNKEL (reference sequence). CDR3 region: CASRHRGGQVEKLFF. The CDR3 DNA is TGTGCCAGCAGACATAGGGGAGGGCAGGTCGAAAAACTGTTTTTT.

This clone was observed a few times. The chain couples TRBV10-3 to TRBJ2-7; 11 nucleotides align to TRBD2. The ends lost 3 bases at V and 4 bases at J; junction bases unmatched: 5. CDR3 length equals 15 residues. CDR1 and CDR2 from the germline V gene are ENHRY and SYGVKD. The CDR3 is CAISDSGTSGYEQYV. The CDR3 nucleotides are TGTGCCATCAGTGATTCCGGGACTAGCGGTTACGAGCAGTACGTC.

V and J are TRBV28 and TRBJ1-5; 7 bases map to TRBD1. Germline loops: CDR1 MDHEN, CDR2 SYDVKM. The CDR3 loop spans 11 amino acids. The junction had 6 bases not matched to a gene; V was cut back by 8 bases and J by 11 bases. The CDR3 DNA reads TGTGCCAGCGCCAAGGGGGCTTCCCAGCATTTT. This translates into CASAKGASQHF.

The chain is built from TRBV18 and TRBJ2-3, with TRBD1 matching 8 bases. The CDR3 runs to 13 residues. CDR1 KGHSH and CDR2 LQKENI come from the germline V gene. Unmatched junction bases numbered 6, after V lost 8 bases and J lost 5 bases. The CDR3 region has the DNA TGTGCCAGCCGGACAGGGTCTGAAGATACGCAGTATTTT. Protein sequence: CASRTGSEDTQYF.

CDR3: CASSLAISGGAQDTQYF. The CDR3 DNA follows: TGTGCCAGCAGCTTAGCGATTAGCGGGGGGGCCCAAGATACGCAGTATTTT. J is TRBJ2-3 and V is TRBV7-9; 11 bases fit TRBD2. The V segment lost 0 bases and the J segment 5 bases; nucleotides outside the gene matches: 7. Germline CDR1 is SEHNR and CDR2 is FQNEAQ (reference sequence). The CDR3 contains 17 residues.

The V gene is TRBV11-2, the J gene TRBJ1-1, with TRBD1 identical over 7 bases. With V trimmed by 5 bases and J by 8 bases, 11 bases remained unmatched. Looked up from germline, CDR1 is SGHAT and CDR2 is FQNNGV. The CDR3 extends over 14 amino acids. CDR3 region: CASSRGTVTYEAFF. The CDR3 DNA reads TGTGCCAGCAGCCGCGGGACAGTCACTTACGAAGCTTTCTTT.

This chain uses TRBV11-3 with TRBJ2-1; D may be TRBD2 (6 bases). V was trimmed by 5 bases and J by 8 bases, leaving 19 bases between them. Germline CDR1 reads SGHNT; CDR2 reads YENEEA. The CDR3 is 15 residues long. In DNA form, the CDR3 reads TGTGCCAGCAGCCCTAGCGCACACGAGTACGATGAGCAGTTCTTC. It codes for CASSPSAHEYDEQFF.

The genes are TRBV3-1 (or the pseudogene TRBV3-2) and TRBJ1-5; no reliable D call. The V end was cut by 10 bases, the J end by 1 base, with 20 bases between. CDR3 length equals 16 residues. From germline, CDR1 is LGHDT and CDR2 YNNKEL (reference sequence). The CDR3 region has the DNA TGTGCCACAACAACTTCGGGGTTGCTAAGCAATCAGCCCCAGCATTTT. Protein sequence: CATTTSGLLSNQPQHF.

The V gene is TRBV4-1, the J gene TRBJ1-2, with 10 bases that match TRBD1. The V segment lost 0 bases and the J segment 5 bases; nucleotides outside the gene matches: 15. The CDR3 runs 19 residues. CDR1 is MGHRA, CDR2 YSYEKL, per germline. The CDR3, as DNA: TGCGCCAGCAGCCAAGATACCGGGACAGGGGCCCTCGGGGGGTATGGCTACACCTTC. Translated: CASSQDTGTGALGGYGYTF.

This chain links TRBV15 with TRBJ2-2; D is uncertain. Per germline, CDR1 LNHNV and CDR2 YYDKDF (reference sequence). There are 16 residues in the CDR3. The V end lost 5 bases, the J end lost 4 bases, and 17 bases lay between the germline ends. As DNA, the CDR3 is TGTGCCACCAGCCCCCGCAGAGGAGCGTCCACCGGGGAGCTGTTTTTT. Amino acid sequence: CATSPRRGASTGELFF. The variable domain in full, with the rest retrieved from reference TRBV15 and TRBJ2-2, is DAMVIQNPRYQVTQFGKPVTLSCSQTLNHNVMYWYQQKSSQAPKLLFHYYDKDFNNEADTPDNFQSRRPNTSFCFLDIRSPGLGDTAMYLCATSPRRGASTGELFFGEGSRLTVL.